The clone carrying this TCR beta chain was found once. The antigen remains unidentified. The data derive from a study of Ad26.COV2.S vaccination and SARS-CoV-2 variants. General study points: Substantial breadth was reportedly displayed by spike-specific CD8+ and CD4+ T cell responses after vaccination.

The germline V gene encodes CDR1 SEHNR and CDR2 FQNEAQ (reference sequence). The CDR3 spans 14 residues. V was clipped by 5 bases and J by 3 bases, with 13 bases between them. Sequencing was performed with immunoSEQ multiplex PCR; in TCRdb, only in-frame clones are kept and a portion is missing. Of 350,000 to 500,000 clones listed, 90% were seen once; the top ten hold under 4.5%. Regarding treatment: around 19 received Ad26.COV2.S at low or high dose, single or two shots; about 5 received placebo; per-sample allocation not given. The investigators took samples on day 63 after the first vaccine or placebo injection.

This chain uses TRBV7-9 with TRBJ1-2; perhaps TRBD1 as D (5 bases). The sample here was peripheral blood, taken in a trial of Ad26.COV2.S vaccine versus placebo. The TCR sequence derives from a person aged 18-60 years who received the Ad26.COV2.S COVID-19 vaccine or a placebo. Here the CDR3 DNA reads TGTGCCAGCAGCCCGGCAGGGTGGGACTATGGCTACACCTTC. Amino acids: CASSPAGWDYGYTF. Full variable domain (remainder filled in from reference TRBV7-9 and TRBJ1-2): DTGVSQNPRHKITKRGQNVTFRCDPISEHNRLYWYRQTLGQGPEFLTYFQNEAQLEKSRLLSDRFSAERPKGSFSTLEIQRTEQGDSAMYLCASSPAGWDYGYTFGSGTRLTVV.